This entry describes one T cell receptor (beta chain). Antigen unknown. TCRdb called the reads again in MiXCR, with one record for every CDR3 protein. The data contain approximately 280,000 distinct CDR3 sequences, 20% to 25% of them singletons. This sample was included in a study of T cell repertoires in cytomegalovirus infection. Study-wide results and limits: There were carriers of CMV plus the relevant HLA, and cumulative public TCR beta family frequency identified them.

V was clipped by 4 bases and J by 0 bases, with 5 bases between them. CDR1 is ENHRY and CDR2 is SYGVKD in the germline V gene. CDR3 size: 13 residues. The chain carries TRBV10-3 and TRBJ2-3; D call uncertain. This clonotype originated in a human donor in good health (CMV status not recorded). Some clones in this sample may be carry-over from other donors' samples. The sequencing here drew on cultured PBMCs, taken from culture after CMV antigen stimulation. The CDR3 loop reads CAISATSTDTQYF. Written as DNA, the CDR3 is TGTGCCATCAGTGCTACTAGCACAGATACGCAGTATTTT.